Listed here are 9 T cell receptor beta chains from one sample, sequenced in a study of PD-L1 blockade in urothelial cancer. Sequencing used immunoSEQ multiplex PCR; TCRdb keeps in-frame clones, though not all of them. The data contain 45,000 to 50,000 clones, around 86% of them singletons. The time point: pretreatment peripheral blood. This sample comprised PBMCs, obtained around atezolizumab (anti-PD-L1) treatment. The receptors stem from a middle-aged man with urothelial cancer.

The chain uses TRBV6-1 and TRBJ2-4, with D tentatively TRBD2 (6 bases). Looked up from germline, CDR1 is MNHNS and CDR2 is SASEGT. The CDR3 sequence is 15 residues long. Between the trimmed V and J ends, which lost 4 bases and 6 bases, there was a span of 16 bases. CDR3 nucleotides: TGTGCCAGCAGTGTACACAGGTTCGGGGGAAACATTCAGTACTTC. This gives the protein CASSVHRFGGNIQYF.

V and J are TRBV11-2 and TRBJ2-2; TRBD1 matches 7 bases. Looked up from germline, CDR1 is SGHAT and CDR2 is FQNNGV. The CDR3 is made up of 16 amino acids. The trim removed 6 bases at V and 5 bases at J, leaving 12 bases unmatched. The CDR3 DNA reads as TGTGCCAGCAGAAGAGGGGGCAGCGTCGCGACCGGGGAGCTGTTTTTT. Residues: CASRRGGSVATGELFF.

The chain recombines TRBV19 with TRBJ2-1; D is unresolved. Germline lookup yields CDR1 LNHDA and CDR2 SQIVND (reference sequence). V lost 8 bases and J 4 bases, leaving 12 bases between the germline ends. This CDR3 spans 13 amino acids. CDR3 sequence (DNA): TGTGCCAGTCTCAGGCCCGAATACAATGAGCAGTTCTTC. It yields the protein CASLRPEYNEQFF.

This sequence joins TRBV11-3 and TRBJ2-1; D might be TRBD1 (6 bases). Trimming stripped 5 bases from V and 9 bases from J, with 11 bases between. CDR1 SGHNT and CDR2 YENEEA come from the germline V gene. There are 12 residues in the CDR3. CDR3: CASSGQFGEQFF. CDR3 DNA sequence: TGTGCCAGCAGCGGACAGTTTGGTGAGCAGTTCTTC.

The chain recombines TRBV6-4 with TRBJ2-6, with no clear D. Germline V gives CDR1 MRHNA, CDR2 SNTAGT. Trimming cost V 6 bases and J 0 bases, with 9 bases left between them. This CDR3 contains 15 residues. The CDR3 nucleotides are TGTGCCAGCAGCTTAGAGTACTCTGGGGCCAACGTCCTGACTTTC. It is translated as CASSLEYSGANVLTF.

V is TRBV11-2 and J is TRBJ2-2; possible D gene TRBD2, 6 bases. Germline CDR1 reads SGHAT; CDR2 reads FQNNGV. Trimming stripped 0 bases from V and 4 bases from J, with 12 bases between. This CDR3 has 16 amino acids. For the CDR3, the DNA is TGTGCCAGCAGCTTAGATTGGCGGGATTTCACCGGGGAGCTGTTTTTT. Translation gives CASSLDWRDFTGELFF.

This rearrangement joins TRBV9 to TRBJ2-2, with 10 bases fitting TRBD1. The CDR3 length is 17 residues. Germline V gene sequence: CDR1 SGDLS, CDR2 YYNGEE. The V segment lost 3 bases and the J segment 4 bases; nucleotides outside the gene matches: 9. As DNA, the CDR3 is TGTGCCAGCAGCGCCGGACAGGGGGTCCTGCGCACCGGGGAGCTGTTTTTT. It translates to CASSAGQGVLRTGELFF.

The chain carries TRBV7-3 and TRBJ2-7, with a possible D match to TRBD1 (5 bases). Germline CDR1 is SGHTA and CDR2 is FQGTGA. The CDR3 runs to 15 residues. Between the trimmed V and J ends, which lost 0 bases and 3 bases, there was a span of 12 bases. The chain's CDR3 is CASSLTRDSRYEQYF. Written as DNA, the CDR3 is TGTGCCAGCAGCTTAACGCGAGACAGTCGCTACGAGCAGTACTTC.

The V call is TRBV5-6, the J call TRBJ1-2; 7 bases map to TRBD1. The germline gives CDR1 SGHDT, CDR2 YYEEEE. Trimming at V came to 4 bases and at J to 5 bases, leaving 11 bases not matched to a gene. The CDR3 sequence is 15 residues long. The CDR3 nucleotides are TGTGCCAGCAGCCTCGGGACAGATTCTTATTATGGCTACACCTTC. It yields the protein CASSLGTDSYYGYTF.